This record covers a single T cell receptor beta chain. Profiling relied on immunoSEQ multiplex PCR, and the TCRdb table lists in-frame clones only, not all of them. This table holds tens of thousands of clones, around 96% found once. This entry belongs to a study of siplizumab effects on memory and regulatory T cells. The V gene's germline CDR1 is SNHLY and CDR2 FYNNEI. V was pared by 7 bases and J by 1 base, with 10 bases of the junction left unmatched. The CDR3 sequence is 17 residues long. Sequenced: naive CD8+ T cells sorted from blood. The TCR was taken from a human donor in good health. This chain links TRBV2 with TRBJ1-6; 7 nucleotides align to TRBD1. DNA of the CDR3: TGTGCCAGCACCGACGACAGGGCTGGTTCCTATAATTCACCCCTCCACTTT. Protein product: CASTDDRAGSYNSPLHF.